What follows are 11 T cell receptor beta chains derived from one specimen sequenced in a study of early T cells in non-severe SARS-CoV-2 infection. Using its own MiXCR run on the 5' RACE reads, TCRdb lists one record per CDR3 protein. The data hold tens of thousands of distinct CDR3 sequences, with around 11% observed a single time. Sequenced input: whole blood. These receptor sequences come from an adult who was a healthcare worker with PCR-confirmed SARS-CoV-2 infection or an uninfected control (not recorded which).

This clonotype was recorded a few times. The genes are TRBV19 and TRBJ1-4, with 8 bases identical to TRBD1. CDR3 length: 15 amino acids. Germline V gives CDR1 LNHDA, CDR2 SQIVND (reference sequence). J gave up 7 bases and V 5 bases, and 9 bases lay outside the gene matches. The chain's CDR3 is CASSSSGGLSEKLFF. Written as DNA, the CDR3 is TGTGCCAGTAGTTCATCAGGGGGCTTGAGTGAAAAACTGTTTTTT.

This chain uses TRBV10-3 with TRBJ2-3, with 11 bases fitting TRBD2. V dropped 9 bases and J dropped 5; count of bases not matched to a gene: 4. CDR3 length equals 13 residues. Germline loops: CDR1 ENHRY, CDR2 SYGVKD. CDR3 region: CAIGLAGQDTQYF. As DNA, the CDR3 is TGTGCCATTGGACTAGCGGGCCAAGATACGCAGTATTTT.

This clonotype was counted between two and nine times. The chain uses TRBV20-1 and TRBJ2-7; 15 bases are a match to TRBD2. CDR1 and CDR2 (germline): DFQATT, SNEGSKA (reference sequence). J lost 5 bases, V lost 6 bases, and 8 bases had no gene match. CDR3 length: 15 residues. This CDR3 reads CSAHAGTSGGNEQYF. DNA of the CDR3: TGCAGTGCCCATGCCGGGACTAGCGGGGGGAACGAGCAGTACTTC.

The CDR3 nucleotides are TGCGCCAGCAGCCAAGATAGGACGGCCCCCTACGAGCAGTACTTC. It is translated as CASSQDRTAPYEQYF. J is TRBJ2-7 and V is TRBV4-1, with D uncertain. Germline CDR1 MGHRA, CDR2 YSYEKL. V lost 0 bases, J lost 2 bases, and 11 bases lay in between. This CDR3 region has 15 residues.

This clonotype has at least ten counts. The chain employs TRBV7-3 and TRBJ2-1; maybe TRBD2 (5 bases). V was cut by 4 bases and J by 0 bases, with 10 bases left in between. The CDR3 covers 15 residues. Germline V gives CDR1 SGHTA, CDR2 FQGTGA. CDR3 residues: CASSSTMSSYNEQFF. The CDR3 bases are TGTGCCAGCAGCTCGACTATGAGCTCCTACAATGAGCAGTTCTTC.

The chain uses TRBV4-3 and TRBJ2-2; the match to TRBD2 covers 8 bases. The V gene end was trimmed by 0 bases and the J gene end by 6 bases; junction bases not matched to a gene: 6. CDR1 and CDR2 (germline): LGHNA, YSLEER. The CDR3 contains 16 residues. CDR3 loop: CASSQDARGRSGELFF. CDR3 sequence (DNA): TGCGCCAGCAGCCAAGACGCTCGCGGGAGGTCCGGGGAGCTGTTTTTT.

The chain joins TRBV30 to TRBJ1-3, with 7 bases that match TRBD1. Trimming removed 5 bases from V and 4 bases from J; junction bases left unmatched: 5. The germline V gene has CDR1 GTSNPN and CDR2 SVGIG (reference sequence). The CDR3 consists of 13 residues. CDR3 coding DNA: TGTGCCTGGGAGACAGGGCACGGAAACACCATATATTTT. This encodes CAWETGHGNTIYF.

This clonotype was seen a few times. The CDR3 spells CSVERRLSFSQYF. The CDR3 DNA sequence: TGCAGCGTTGAAAGGCGGCTCTCTTTTTCGCAGTATTTT. V and J are TRBV29-1 and TRBJ2-3, with no clear D. This CDR3 is 13 amino acids long. Germline loops: CDR1 SQVTM, CDR2 ANQGSEA. V lost 2 bases to trimming and J lost 10 bases, with 16 bases between them.

This clonotype has only a few counts. V gene TRBV3-1 combines with J gene TRBJ2-1, with a weak D call TRBD1 (5 bases). CDR3 length equals 14 residues. Germline values: CDR1 LGHDT, CDR2 YNNKEL (reference sequence). Between the trimmed V and J ends, which lost 1 base and 9 bases, there was a span of 13 bases. CDR3 region: CASSQGGQGREQFF. The CDR3, as DNA: TGTGCCAGCAGCCAAGGGGGCCAAGGTCGTGAGCAGTTCTTC.

The chain couples TRBV29-1 to TRBJ2-5; TRBD2 agrees at 9 bases. CDR1 and CDR2 from the germline V gene are SQVTM and ANQGSEA. Trimming took 4 bases from V and 5 from J; bases not matched to a gene: 8. The CDR3 contains 14 residues. In DNA form, the CDR3 reads TGCAGCGTTGCTGTGGCTAGCGGGACGGAGACCCAGTACTTC. As protein: CSVAVASGTETQYF. The whole variable domain, filled in from reference TRBV29-1 and TRBJ2-5, reads SAVISQKPSRDICQRGTSLTIQCQVDSQVTMMFWYRQQPGQSLTLIATANQGSEATYESGFVIDKFPISRPNLTFSTLTVSNMSPEDSSIYLCSVAVASGTETQYFGPGTRLLVL.

This clonotype was seen repeatedly, ten times or more. The chain carries TRBV10-3 and TRBJ2-3; D unresolved. Looked up from germline, CDR1 is ENHRY and CDR2 is SYGVKD. The CDR3 is 15 residues long. Trimming stripped 4 bases from V and 2 bases from J, with 13 bases between. DNA of the CDR3: TGTGCCATCAGTGGGAAGGGTCACCACACAGATACGCAGTATTTT. This codes for CAISGKGHHTDTQYF.